This T cell receptor (beta chain) was obtained from a study of response to subunit inactivated influenza vaccine. TCRdb called the RT-PCR reads again in MiXCR, with one record for every CDR3 protein. The table includes a few hundred thousand distinct CDR3 sequences, just over 20% detected once. Notes on the study in general: Seasonal influenza vaccination, on each occasion, was suggested by the authors to recruit few new T cells.

Regarding this clonotype: Antigen specificity is unknown.

The CDR3 is made up of 12 amino acids. The V gene lost 5 bases and the J gene lost 8 bases, with 12 bases spanning the gap. Germline CDR1 SGHTA, CDR2 FQGNSA. Sequenced material: PBMCs from blood, taken around 22 months after vaccination. This sequence was found in a man between 50 and 69 years old who received an inactivated influenza vaccine. J is TRBJ1-2 and V is TRBV7-2; possible D gene TRBD1, 5 bases. CDR3 in DNA: TGTGCCAGCAGCATACCGGGGCGAGGCTACACCTTC. It codes for CASSIPGRGYTF.